This T cell receptor beta chain comes out of a study of breast tumors, draining lymph nodes, adjacent tissues. MiXCR, applied by TCRdb to the multiplex PCR reads, yields one record per CDR3 protein. Here the sample spans about 230,000 distinct CDR3 sequences, approximately 30% being singletons. Germline V gene data show CDR1 as SSHAT and CDR2 as FNYEAQ (reference sequence). The CDR3 loop spans 14 amino acids. This clonotype was counted at least ten times. One end of the junction does not line up with germline, which may come from a read error. Axillary draining lymph nodes of breast cancer patients supplied the node samples.

The sample taken for sequencing was axillary lymph node tissue. This sequence joins TRBV7-7 and TRBJ2-5; 7 bases are a match to TRBD1. The TCR comes from a female donor with breast cancer. Some clones in this sample may be carry-over from other donors' samples. DNA for the CDR3: TGTGCTAGCAGCTCGACAGGGACCGGAGAGACCCAGTACTTC. Translated, it gives CASSSTGTGETQYF. The full variable domain, with the rest looked up from reference TRBV7-7 and TRBJ2-5, is GAGVSQSPRYKVTKRGQDVTLRCDPISSHATLYWYQQALGQGPEFLTYFNYEAQPDKSGLPSDRFSAERPEGSISTLTIQRTEQRDSAMYRCASSSTGTGETQYFGPGTRLLVL.